Each of the 18 T cell receptor beta chains below was sequenced from the same sample in a study of blood T cells in healthy people across ages. A second about 6 to 11 cycle PCR used barcoded and J-beta primers. From the 5' RACE reads, TCRdb called clonotypes with MiXCR, one entry per CDR3 protein. The table includes some 1.8 million distinct CDR3 sequences, more than 35% detected once. Sequencing was done on a sample of blood. Receptors originate from a human donor in good health.

This chain links TRBV27 with TRBJ1-2; D is perhaps TRBD1 (6 bases). V was trimmed by 2 bases and J by 8 bases, leaving 12 bases between them. CDR1 and CDR2 (germline): MNHEY, SMNVEV (reference sequence). The CDR3 runs to 13 residues. CDR3 protein: CASSLVGAGGYTF. CDR3 DNA sequence: TGTGCCAGCAGTTTAGTGGGGGCCGGAGGCTACACCTTC.

The chain uses TRBV7-9 and TRBJ1-2; D possibly corresponds to TRBD1 (6 bases). The CDR3 runs to 13 residues. CDR1 SEHNR and CDR2 FQNEAQ come from the germline V gene (reference sequence). V was trimmed by 6 bases and J by 5 bases, leaving 13 bases between them. The CDR3 here is CASSSQGWYGYTF. CDR3 sequence (DNA): TGTGCCAGCAGTTCACAGGGTTGGTATGGCTACACCTTC.

This chain connects TRBV7-2 to TRBJ2-5; D is unclear. The CDR3 length is 12 residues. Trimming removed 8 bases at V and 5 bases at J, with 12 bases between. CDR1 and CDR2 (germline): SGHTA, FQGNSA. The CDR3 nucleotides read TGTGCCAGCTCATGGTTTGGCGAGACCCAGTACTTC. Its translation is CASSWFGETQYF.

The chain recombines TRBV5-1 with TRBJ2-1, with a weak D call TRBD2 (6 bases). Deletions cut 1 base from V and 2 bases from J, with 22 bases between. Germline CDR1 reads SGHRS; CDR2 reads YFSETQ. This CDR3 is 19 amino acids long. The CDR3 nucleotides are TGCGCCAGCAGCTTGTCTAGGGTGGGACTTACAGGCGCCTACAATGAGCAGTTCTTC. The encoded protein is CASSLSRVGLTGAYNEQFF. The full variable domain, in which reference TRBV5-1 and TRBJ2-1 provide the parts outside the CDR3, is KAGVTQTPRYLIKTRGQQVTLSCSPISGHRSVSWYQQTPGQGLQFLFEYFSETQRNKGNFPGRFSGRQFSNSRSEMNVSTLELGDSALYLCASSLSRVGLTGAYNEQFFGPGTRLTVL.

The J gene is TRBJ1-2, the V gene TRBV20-1; 7 bases match TRBD1. Unmatched junction bases numbered 2, after V lost 0 bases and J lost 4 bases. Germline V gene data show CDR1 as DFQATT and CDR2 as SNEGSKA (reference sequence). CDR3 length: 13 amino acids. The CDR3 nucleotides are TGCAGTGCTAGAGAACAGGGGAGCTATGGCTACACCTTC. Protein sequence: CSAREQGSYGYTF.

V is TRBV4-1 and J is TRBJ2-1; D gene unclear. The CDR3 loop spans 14 amino acids. Trimming removed 1 base from V and 12 bases from J, with 16 bases in between. CDR1 is MGHRA and CDR2 is YSYEKL in the germline V gene. CDR3 protein: CASSQGQAVVRQFF. CDR3 sequence (DNA): TGCGCCAGCAGCCAAGGGCAGGCCGTGGTACGGCAGTTCTTC.

The V call is TRBV4-3, the J call TRBJ2-1, with a weak D call TRBD2 (5 bases). The end of the DNA aligns better with TRBJ2-7, so the J call may be wrong. The CDR3 spans 15 residues. Germline V CDR1 and CDR2: LGHNA, YSLEER. The CDR3 region has the DNA TGCGCCAGCAGCCCAGCCGGAAGTTTGGCGGGCGAGCAGTACTTC. This translates into CASSPAGSLAGEQYF.

The sample holds a few counts of this clonotype. CDR3 nucleotides: TGTGCCAGCAGCTTACTAGCGGGGCACACCGGGGAGCTGTTTTTT. Its protein product is CASSLLAGHTGELFF. The chain joins TRBV7-2 to TRBJ2-2, with 9 positions matching TRBD2. This CDR3 spans 15 amino acids. Unmatched junction bases numbered 1, after V lost 2 bases and J lost 3 bases. Germline CDR1 SGHTA, CDR2 FQGNSA.

This chain links TRBV11-1 with TRBJ1-2; tentatively, D is TRBD1 (5 bases). Trimming removed 5 bases at V and 5 bases at J, with 12 bases between. This CDR3 is 13 amino acids long. In germline, CDR1 is SGHAT, CDR2 FQDESV (reference sequence). The CDR3 loop reads CASSTGRMYGYTF. CDR3 DNA sequence: TGTGCCAGCAGCACGGGACGGATGTATGGCTACACCTTC. The variable domain in full, with the rest retrieved from reference TRBV11-1 and TRBJ1-2, is EAEVAQSPRYKITEKSQAVAFWCDPISGHATLYWYRQILGQGPELLVQFQDESVVDDSQLPKDRFSAERLKGVDSTLKIQPAELGDSAMYLCASSTGRMYGYTFGSGTRLTVV.

The chain employs TRBV15 and TRBJ1-2; D remains ambiguous. V lost 4 bases and J 3 bases, leaving 9 bases between the germline ends. This CDR3 has 13 residues. Germline CDR1 and CDR2: LNHNV and YYDKDF (reference sequence). The CDR3 DNA reads as TGTGCCACCAGCACCCAGTCTGACTATGGCTACACCTTC. Residues: CATSTQSDYGYTF.

This sequence joins TRBV27 and TRBJ2-3; D gene uncertain. CDR1 and CDR2 (germline): MNHEY, SMNVEV (reference sequence). The length of the CDR3 is 14 residues. Trimming removed 0 bases at V and 2 bases at J, with 6 bases between. CDR3 bases: TGTGCCAGCAGTTTATCGGCCCTCACAGATACGCAGTATTTT. Protein sequence: CASSLSALTDTQYF.

This clonotype has just a few counts. The V gene is TRBV7-3, the J gene TRBJ2-1; 16 bases match TRBD2. The junction had 9 bases not matched to a gene; V was cut back by 4 bases and J by 6 bases. The CDR3 runs 18 residues. Germline V gives CDR1 SGHTA, CDR2 FQGTGA. CDR3 sequence: CASSSPRGTSGGANEQFF. The CDR3 bases are TGTGCCAGCAGCTCTCCGCGGGGGACTAGCGGGGGGGCCAATGAGCAGTTCTTC.

V gene TRBV6-5 combines with J gene TRBJ1-2; perhaps TRBD1 as D (6 bases). V was pared by 6 bases and J by 3 bases, with 17 bases between. This CDR3 is 15 amino acids long. CDR1 is MNHEY and CDR2 is SVGAGI in the germline V gene. CDR3 nucleotides: TGTGCCAGCAGGGCCGAGGGGGGAACCTACTATGGCTACACCTTC. This codes for CASRAEGGTYYGYTF.

This chain's CDR3 is CASSFIFYEQFF. In DNA, the CDR3 is TGTGCCAGCAGCTTCATTTTCTATGAGCAGTTCTTC. The chain employs TRBV11-2 and TRBJ2-1; D unresolved. CDR1 SGHAT and CDR2 FQNNGV come from the germline V gene. Trimming took 3 bases from V and 8 from J, leaving 8 bases between them. The CDR3 spans 12 residues.

This clonotype was observed a few times. One junction end does not reproduce the germline sequence, and a read error may be involved. V is TRBV29-1 and J is TRBJ1-4; 9 bases agree with TRBD1. Germline CDR1 reads SQVTM; CDR2 reads ANQGSEA. CDR3 length equals 13 residues. The CDR3 here is CSGQGGQGEKLFF. The CDR3 coding sequence is TGCAGCGGACAGGGGGGTCAAGGAGAAAAGCTGTTTTTT.

V is TRBV12-3 or TRBV12-4 and J is TRBJ1-2, with 7 bases matching TRBD1. The CDR3 is 13 amino acids. The J segment lost 8 bases and the V segment lost 6 bases, leaving 9 bases of the junction unmatched. The CDR3 coding sequence is TGTGCCAGCAGCCTACAGACAGGGTGGGGCTACACCTTC. It translates to CASSLQTGWGYTF.

The chain employs TRBV29-1 and TRBJ1-5; 9 bases fit TRBD1. Trimming removed 7 bases from V and 6 bases from J; junction bases left unmatched: 7. Germline CDR1 SQVTM, CDR2 ANQGSEA. CDR3 length: 13 amino acids. For the CDR3, the DNA is TGCAGCGCTATGACAGGGGGAGGTCAGCCCCAGCATTTT. This sequence encodes CSAMTGGGQPQHF.

The gene calls are TRBV2 and TRBJ2-1; 11 positions agree with TRBD2. The germline CDR1 and CDR2 sequences are SNHLY and FYNNEI. The CDR3 is 19 amino acids. V lost 0 bases, J lost 7 bases, and 14 bases stayed unmatched. CDR3 protein: CASSEARWASGGSGNEQFF. The CDR3 DNA sequence: TGTGCCAGCAGTGAAGCGCGTTGGGCTAGCGGGGGGTCGGGAAATGAGCAGTTCTTC.